This T cell receptor beta chain was observed in a study of T cell responses to AZD1222 COVID-19 vaccine. The study's findings and limits: Among vaccine-associated CD4 TCRs, coverage spanned spike, with dominance at 160-218 and 743-854.

The CDR3 length is 15 residues. V was shortened by 5 bases and J by 1 base, with 14 bases between the two germline ends. CDR1 is SNHLY and CDR2 is FYNNEI in the germline V gene. Generated by immunoSEQ multiplex PCR, the TCRdb table keeps only in-frame clones and is missing some. The sample records tens of thousands of clones, approximately 88% being singletons. As for this clone: No antigen is known for it.

The receptor's source is an adult who received the AZD1222 COVID-19 vaccine. The chain employs TRBV2 and TRBJ1-1, with D perhaps TRBD1 (6 bases). The material was peripheral blood, obtained 28 days after the second AZD1222 dose. The CDR3 nucleotides read TGTGCCAGCAGTCGGGGGGACACGCCGAACACTGAAGCTTTCTTT. It is translated as CASSRGDTPNTEAFF.